The rows below give T cell receptor beta chains drawn from one sample of a study of T cells in Graves' hyperthyroidism and ophthalmopathy. TCRdb reprocessed the multiplex PCR reads via MiXCR and lists one record per CDR3 protein. The sample lists around 600,000 distinct CDR3 sequences; 14% were seen once. The source material was blood. These receptors came from a woman aged 18-29 years with Graves' ophthalmopathy. Both conserved end residues are part of each CDR3. The D gene is left open where the match is weak. Where a row states a size, it is once, few, many or the class of an expanded clone; other rows omit it.

cdr3_nt	cdr3_aa	v_call	d_call	cdr3_length	j_call	clone_size
TGTGCCAGCAGTGGGGGGACAGGGGAAGAGACCCAGTACTTC	CASSGGTGEETQYF	TRBV2	TRBD1	14	TRBJ2-5	many
TGTGCCAGTAGTATAGCGGGAGGGCCTTTCGATGAGCAGTTCTTC	CASSIAGGPFDEQFF	TRBV19	TRBD2	15	TRBJ2-1	few
TGCAGTGCTAGAGATCTAGCGGGAGGAACCGGGGAGCTGTTTTTT	CSARDLAGGTGELFF	TRBV20-1	TRBD2	15	TRBJ2-2	many
TGTGCCTGGAGGCTCGGACGGGGATCCTACAATGAGCAGTTCTTC	CAWRLGRGSYNEQFF	TRBV30	NA	15	TRBJ2-1	many
TGTGCCAGCAGCTCCACTAGCGGGAAATTGGACGAGCAGTACTTC	CASSSTSGKLDEQYF	TRBV7-8	TRBD2	15	TRBJ2-7	many
TGTGCCAGCAGAAGGACAGGGAACGGAAACACCATATATTTT	CASRRTGNGNTIYF	TRBV5-6	TRBD1	14	TRBJ1-3	NA
TGTGCCAGCAGCCCGGGACCGTCGGTCGGGGAGCTGTTTTTT	CASSPGPSVGELFF	TRBV4-2	NA	14	TRBJ2-2	NA
TGTGCCAGCAGCTTAAACACAGGGGACGGCTACACCTTC	CASSLNTGDGYTF	TRBV7-8	TRBD1	13	TRBJ1-2	NA
TGTGCCAGTTACGACAGGGGTGAGACTGAAGCTTTCTTT	CASYDRGETEAFF	TRBV19	TRBD1	13	TRBJ1-1	few
TGTGCCAGCAGCGTGGTGGGCGGGAGGGATACGCAGTATTTT	CASSVVGGRDTQYF	TRBV7-8	TRBD2	14	TRBJ2-3	many
TGCAGTGCTAGAGTCTCAGCGGGAGGCACCTACGAGCAGTACTTC	CSARVSAGGTYEQYF	TRBV20-1	TRBD2	15	TRBJ2-7	few
TGTGCCTGGAGTAGAGACAGGGAAGAGACCCAGTACTTC	CAWSRDREETQYF	TRBV30	TRBD1	13	TRBJ2-5	many
TGTGCCAGCAGTGGCAGACAGGGGGCGGGAGAGCAGTTCTTC	CASSGRQGAGEQFF	TRBV25-1	TRBD1	14	TRBJ2-1	NA
TGTGCCAGCAGTTGGGTTAGCACAGATACGCAGTATTTT	CASSWVSTDTQYF	TRBV6-2/TRBV6-3	NA	13	TRBJ2-3	many
TGTGCCAGCAGTTTATTAGGGGGATGGGGGCGCGGGAACACTGAAGCTTTCTTT	CASSLLGGWGRGNTEAFF	TRBV27	NA	18	TRBJ1-1	many
TGTGCCAGCAGTGCCCCGGGACAGGGGATTGGAGATACGCAGTATTTT	CASSAPGQGIGDTQYF	TRBV28	TRBD1	16	TRBJ2-3	many
TGTGCCAGCAGGACAGGTTCCGCTGGTAAAAAACTGTTTTTT	CASRTGSAGKKLFF	TRBV3-1	NA	14	TRBJ1-4	NA
TGCAGCGTCAGGGGATATTCCTACGAGCAGTACTTC	CSVRGYSYEQYF	TRBV29-1	NA	12	TRBJ2-7	NA